The entry below describes one T cell receptor (beta chain). Its antigen is unknown. Deletions cut 5 bases from V and 8 bases from J, with 10 bases between. Germline assignment: CDR1 MNHEY and CDR2 SVGEGT. CDR3 length equals 12 residues. Every donor provided roughly 10 milliliters of peripheral blood. This record comes from a study of blood T cells in healthy people across ages. It was with a sample-barcoded 5' primer and a J-beta primer mix that a second PCR of roughly 6 to 11 cycles was run. In TCRdb, the 5' RACE reads were re-called with MiXCR into one record per CDR3 protein. Altogether hundreds of thousands of distinct CDR3 sequences are present, approximately 44% being singletons, with the ten largest covering about 19%. Overall study findings and caveats: Getting older went along with TCR beta diversity per million T cells dropping roughly linearly.

This rearrangement joins TRBV6-2 or TRBV6-3 to TRBJ2-1; D possibly corresponds to TRBD1 (6 bases). The sequence was obtained from a man between 60 and 75 years old in good health. The sample was blood. The CDR3 region has the DNA TGTGCCAGCAGTCCACAGGGCCATGAGCAGTTCTTC. This translates into CASSPQGHEQFF.